The sequence of this T cell receptor (beta chain) was determined in a study of T cell responses to AZD1222 COVID-19 vaccine. Measured with immunoSEQ multiplex PCR; TCRdb has only the in-frame clones, and not every one. The table records over 120,000 clones, roughly 92% of them present only once. Notes on the study in general: Repertoire collection took place solely once the T cell response had peaked. Spike-specific TCR breadth and depth grew following two AZD1222 doses.

On this clone itself: What it binds is not known.

With 3 bases clipped from V and 6 bases from J, the junction kept 8 bases outside the gene matches. CDR3 length: 15 residues. CDR1 and CDR2 (germline): MDHEN, SYDVKM. The receptor was derived from an adult in good health. Specimen: peripheral blood, collected on day 0 of AZD1222 vaccination. This sequence joins TRBV28 and TRBJ1-2, with TRBD1 matching 9 bases. CDR3 region: CASSFRDRERDGYTF. The CDR3 nucleotides are TGTGCCAGCAGTTTCCGGGACAGGGAAAGGGATGGCTACACCTTC.